This TCR beta chain was recorded in a study of blood T cell repertoires in COVID-19. CDR3 length: 16 residues. J lost 0 bases, V lost 0 bases, and 4 bases had no gene match. The V gene's germline CDR1 is MNHEY and CDR2 SVGAGI. The data were produced by immunoSEQ multiplex PCR, yet TCRdb's version contains in-frame clones alone and is incomplete. The data hold about 110,000 clones, with 75% to 90% observed a single time. This clone was counted only a few times. The source is a woman aged 80 or over with acute or convalescent COVID-19. The chain recombines TRBV6-5 with TRBJ1-2; 7 nucleotides line up with TRBD1. The sample was peripheral blood. The CDR3 region is CASSYSQGGSNYGYTF. The CDR3 DNA is TGTGCCAGCAGTTACTCCCAGGGGGGCTCTAACTATGGCTACACCTTC.